This entry is about one TCR beta chain. Its antigen is undetermined. The treatment here: approximately 10-day PBMC culture with coronavirus spike peptide pools or control peptides (ViraFEST assay). Patients returned positive PCR results between March and December 2020, earlier than US Alpha, Beta and Delta variants. The data derive from a study of vaccination and CD4 T cells after COVID-19. Background on the study: Median time from COVID diagnosis to post-COVID sampling was approximately 3.5 months (35 to 161).

The ends were cut back, 6 bases at V and 2 bases at J, with 22 bases in the middle. Germline V gene sequence: CDR1 MDHEN, CDR2 SYDVKM. This CDR3 has 17 amino acids. Sequencing of the DNA from cultured CD4+ T cells was carried out with the Oncomine TCR Beta short-read assay. TCRdb used MiXCR to reprocess the PCR reads, holding one entry per CDR3 protein. Of over 15,000 distinct CDR3 sequences listed, approximately 57% are singletons. This specimen consisted of CD4+ T cells from blood, cultured in vitro, obtained before SARS-CoV-2 vaccination. This sequence originates from a human donor who had recovered from COVID-19. The chain joins TRBV28 to TRBJ2-5; D remains unclear. CDR3 protein: CASSYTIREIGQETQYF. The CDR3 nucleotides read TGTGCCAGCAGCTACACTATCCGAGAGATCGGACAAGAGACCCAGTACTTC.